This record covers a single T cell receptor beta chain. This table comes from immunoSEQ multiplex PCR, and its TCRdb copy is limited to in-frame clones, with some not included. Among 250,000 or so clones, about 82% were seen once, and the ten largest hold roughly 12%. This entry belongs to a study of blood T cell repertoires in COVID-19. Trimming cost V 5 bases and J 0 bases; bases outside gene matches: 3. This CDR3 comprises 15 residues. Germline V gives CDR1 SGHAT, CDR2 FQDESV (reference sequence). Sequencing was done on a sample of peripheral blood. This chain uses TRBV11-1 with TRBJ2-2, with 7 bases lining up with TRBD1. The TCR originated in an elderly man with acute or convalescent COVID-19. In DNA form, the CDR3 reads TGTGCCAGCAGCCTCCAGGGGGCGAACACCGGGGAGCTGTTTTTT. It codes for CASSLQGANTGELFF.